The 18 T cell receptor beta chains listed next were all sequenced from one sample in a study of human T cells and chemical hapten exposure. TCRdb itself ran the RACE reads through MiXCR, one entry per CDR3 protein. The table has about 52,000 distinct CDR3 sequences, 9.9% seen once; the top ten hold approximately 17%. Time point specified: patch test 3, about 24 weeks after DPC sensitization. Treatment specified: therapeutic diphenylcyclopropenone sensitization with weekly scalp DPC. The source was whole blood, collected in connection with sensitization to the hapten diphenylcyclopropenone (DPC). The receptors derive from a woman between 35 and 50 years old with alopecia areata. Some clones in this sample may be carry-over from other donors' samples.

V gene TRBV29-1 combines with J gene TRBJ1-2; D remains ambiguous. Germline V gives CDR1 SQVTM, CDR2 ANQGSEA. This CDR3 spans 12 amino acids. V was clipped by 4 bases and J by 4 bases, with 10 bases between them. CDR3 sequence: CSVASSPYGYTF. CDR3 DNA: TGCAGCGTTGCGTCGTCGCCCTATGGCTACACCTTC. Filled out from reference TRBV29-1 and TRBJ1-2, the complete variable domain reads SAVISQKPSRDICQRGTSLTIQCQVDSQVTMMFWYRQQPGQSLTLIATANQGSEATYESGFVIDKFPISRPNLTFSTLTVSNMSPEDSSIYLCSVASSPYGYTFGSGTRLTVV.

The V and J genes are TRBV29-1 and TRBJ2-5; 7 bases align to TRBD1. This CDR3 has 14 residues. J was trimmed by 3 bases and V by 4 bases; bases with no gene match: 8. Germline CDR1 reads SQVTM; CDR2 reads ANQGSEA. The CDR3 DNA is TGCAGCGTTGGGTCCAGGGGGTCGGAAGAGACCCAGTACTTC. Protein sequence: CSVGSRGSEETQYF.

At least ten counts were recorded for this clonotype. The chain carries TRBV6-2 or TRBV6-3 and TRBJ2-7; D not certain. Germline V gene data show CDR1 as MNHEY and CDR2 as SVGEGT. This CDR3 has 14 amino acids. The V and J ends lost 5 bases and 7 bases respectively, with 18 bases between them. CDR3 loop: CASSHRAQEREQYF. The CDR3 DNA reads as TGTGCCAGCAGTCACCGGGCCCAGGAAAGGGAGCAGTACTTC.

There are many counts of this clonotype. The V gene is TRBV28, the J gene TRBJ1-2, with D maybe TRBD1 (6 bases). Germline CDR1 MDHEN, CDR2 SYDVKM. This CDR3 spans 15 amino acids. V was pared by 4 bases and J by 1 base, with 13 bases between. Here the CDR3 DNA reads TGTGCCAGCAGTTCCGGAGGACAGATTAACTATGGCTACACCTTC. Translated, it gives CASSSGGQINYGYTF.

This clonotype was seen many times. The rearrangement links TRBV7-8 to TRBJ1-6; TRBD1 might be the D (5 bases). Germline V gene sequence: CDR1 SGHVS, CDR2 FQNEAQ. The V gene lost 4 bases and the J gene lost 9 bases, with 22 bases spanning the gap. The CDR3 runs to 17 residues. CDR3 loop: CASSSSIQSTRGSPLHF. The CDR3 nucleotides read TGTGCCAGCAGCTCATCTATCCAGTCGACGAGGGGTTCACCCCTCCACTTT.

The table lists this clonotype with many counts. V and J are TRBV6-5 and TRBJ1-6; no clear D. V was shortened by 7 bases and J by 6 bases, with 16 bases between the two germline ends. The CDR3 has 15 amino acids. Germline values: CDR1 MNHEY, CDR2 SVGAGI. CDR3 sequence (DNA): TGTGCCAGCAAGGTGACTCCCCCGACTAATTCACCCCTCCACTTT. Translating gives CASKVTPPTNSPLHF.

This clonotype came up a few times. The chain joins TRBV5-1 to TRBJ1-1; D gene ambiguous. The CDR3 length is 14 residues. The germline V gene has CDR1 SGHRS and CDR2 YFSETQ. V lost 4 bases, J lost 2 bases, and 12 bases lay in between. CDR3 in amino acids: CASSTNPVNTEAFF. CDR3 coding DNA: TGCGCCAGCAGCACCAATCCAGTAAACACTGAAGCTTTCTTT.

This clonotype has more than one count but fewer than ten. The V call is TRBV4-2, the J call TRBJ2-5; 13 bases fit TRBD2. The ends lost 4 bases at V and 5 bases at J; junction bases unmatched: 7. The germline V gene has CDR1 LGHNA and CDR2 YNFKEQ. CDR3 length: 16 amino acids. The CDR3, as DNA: TGTGCCAGCAGCCCTCGACTAGCGGGGGGCTTGGAGACCCAGTACTTC. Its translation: CASSPRLAGGLETQYF.

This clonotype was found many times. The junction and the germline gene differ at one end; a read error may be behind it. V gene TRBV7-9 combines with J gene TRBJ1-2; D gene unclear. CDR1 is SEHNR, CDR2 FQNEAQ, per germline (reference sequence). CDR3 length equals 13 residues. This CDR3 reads CASSLVSNYGYTF. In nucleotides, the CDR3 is TGTGCCAGCAGTTTAGTGTCCAACTATGGCTACACCTTC. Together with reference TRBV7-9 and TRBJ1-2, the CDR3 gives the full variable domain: DTGVSQNPRHKITKRGQNVTFRCDPISEHNRLYWYRQTLGQGPEFLTYFQNEAQLEKSRLLSDRFSAERPKGSFSTLEIQRTEQGDSAMYLCASSLVSNYGYTFGSGTRLTVV.

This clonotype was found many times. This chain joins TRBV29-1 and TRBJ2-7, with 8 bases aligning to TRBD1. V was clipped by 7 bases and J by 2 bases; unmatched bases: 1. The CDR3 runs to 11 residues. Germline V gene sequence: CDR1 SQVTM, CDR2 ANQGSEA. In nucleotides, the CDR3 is TGCAGCGCGACAGGGGCCTACGAGCAGTACTTC. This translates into CSATGAYEQYF.

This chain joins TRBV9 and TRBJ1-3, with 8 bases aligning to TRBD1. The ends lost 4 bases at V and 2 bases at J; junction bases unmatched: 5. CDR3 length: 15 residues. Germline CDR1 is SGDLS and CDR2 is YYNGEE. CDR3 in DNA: TGTGCCAGCAGCTTACAGGGGGACCCTGGAAACACCATATATTTT. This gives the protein CASSLQGDPGNTIYF.

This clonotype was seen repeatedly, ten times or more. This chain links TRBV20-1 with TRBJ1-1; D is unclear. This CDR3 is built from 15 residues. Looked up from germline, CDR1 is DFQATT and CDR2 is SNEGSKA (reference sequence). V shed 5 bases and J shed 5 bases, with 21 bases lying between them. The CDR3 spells CSARLGLPRRTEAFF. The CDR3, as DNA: TGCAGTGCTCGATTAGGACTACCGAGGAGGACTGAAGCTTTCTTT.

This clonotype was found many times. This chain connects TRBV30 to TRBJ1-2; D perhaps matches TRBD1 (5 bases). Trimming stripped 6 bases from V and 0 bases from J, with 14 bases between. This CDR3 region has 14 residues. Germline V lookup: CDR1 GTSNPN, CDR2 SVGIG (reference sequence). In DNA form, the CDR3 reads TGTGCCTGCCTGGCAGGGTCTACTAACTATGGCTACACCTTC. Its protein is CACLAGSTNYGYTF.

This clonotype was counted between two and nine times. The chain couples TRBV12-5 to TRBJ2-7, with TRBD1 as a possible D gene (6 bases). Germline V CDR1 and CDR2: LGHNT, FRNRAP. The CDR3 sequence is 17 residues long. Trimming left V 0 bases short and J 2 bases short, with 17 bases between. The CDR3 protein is CASGLVALQGRAYEQYF. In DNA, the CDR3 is TGTGCTAGTGGTTTGGTAGCCCTACAGGGCAGGGCCTACGAGCAGTACTTC.

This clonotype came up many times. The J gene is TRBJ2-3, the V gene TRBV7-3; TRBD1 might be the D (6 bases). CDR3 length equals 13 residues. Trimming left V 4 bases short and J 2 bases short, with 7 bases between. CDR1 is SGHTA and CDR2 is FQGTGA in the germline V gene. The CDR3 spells CASSSGDTDTQYF. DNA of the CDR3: TGTGCCAGCAGCTCAGGGGACACAGATACGCAGTATTTT.

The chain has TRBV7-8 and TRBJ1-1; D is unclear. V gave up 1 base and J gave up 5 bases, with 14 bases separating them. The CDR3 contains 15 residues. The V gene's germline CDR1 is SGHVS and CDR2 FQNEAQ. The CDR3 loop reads CASSLGGILGTEAFF. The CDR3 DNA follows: TGTGCCAGCAGCTTAGGAGGGATCTTGGGGACTGAAGCTTTCTTT.

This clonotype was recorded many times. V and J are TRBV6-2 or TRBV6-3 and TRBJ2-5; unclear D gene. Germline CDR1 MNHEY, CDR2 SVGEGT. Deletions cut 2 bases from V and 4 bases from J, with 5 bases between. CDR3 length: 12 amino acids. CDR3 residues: CASSYGGETQYF. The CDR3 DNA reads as TGTGCCAGCAGTTACGGCGGAGAGACCCAGTACTTC.

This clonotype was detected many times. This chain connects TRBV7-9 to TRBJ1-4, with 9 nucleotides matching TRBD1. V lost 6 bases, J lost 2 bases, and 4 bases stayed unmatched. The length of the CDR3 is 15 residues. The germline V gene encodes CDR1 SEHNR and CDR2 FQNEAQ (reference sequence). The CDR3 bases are TGTGCCAGCAGTGCTGACAGGGGGACTAATGAAAAACTGTTTTTT. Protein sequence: CASSADRGTNEKLFF.